This T cell receptor (beta chain) was found in a study of blood T cell repertoires in COVID-19. Whole-study context: From the United States, Italy and Spain came samples of acute and convalescent COVID-19. The analysed material was cDNA or gDNA that came from T cells, B-cell-depleted T cells, or PBMCs.

Original handling: Amplification of reference gene primers was used by the study to estimate nucleated cell counts. Assay used: immunoSEQ multiplex PCR; TCRdb lists only in-frame clones, some missing. V, J and clone size derive from that table, while D and trimming were established from the DNA sequence. The table records 240,000 or so clones, around 86% of them present only once. The CDR3 totals 15 residues. Trimming removed 1 base from V and 2 bases from J, with 14 bases in between. Germline assignment: CDR1 GTSNPN and CDR2 SVGIG (reference sequence). The clonotype originates from a woman under 40 who had recovered from COVID-19. The sequencing input was peripheral blood. The chain links TRBV30 to TRBJ2-5, with D unclear. CDR3 region: CAWSGPGAVQETQYF. In DNA form, the CDR3 reads TGTGCCTGGAGTGGCCCTGGTGCGGTTCAAGAGACCCAGTACTTC.